The next 3 T cell receptor beta chains were all read from a single sample in a study of CD8 T cells in ankylosing spondylitis (dated by TCRdb to the late 2010s). To prepare the library, 5' RACE was applied. TCRdb lists the instrument as Illumina HiSeq 2500. TCRdb reran the public reads through fastp at Q25 and MiXCR, keeping productive beta chains. Rows are combined by CDR3 protein, so each entry shows the most common genes and DNA. The sample table lists 50,000 to 70,000 distinct CDR3 sequences, 6.2% of them with a count of one. 5% of the sample rests with the top ten. The sample consisted of synovial fluid, either unsorted or a sorted T cell fraction (not recorded which). Source of these receptors: a male donor with ankylosing spondylitis.

This clonotype was seen more than once but under ten times. This sequence joins TRBV5-1 and TRBJ2-7; 7 bases align to TRBD2. Trimming at V came to 5 bases and at J to 1 base, leaving 18 bases not matched to a gene. Germline V lookup: CDR1 SGHRS, CDR2 YFSETQ. The CDR3 has 18 amino acids. In DNA, the CDR3 is TGCGCCAGCAGTACACACAGGAGCGGGGATCGAGGGTCCTACGAGCAGTACTTC. Encoded protein: CASSTHRSGDRGSYEQYF.

This clonotype was observed many times. The chain employs TRBV20-1 and TRBJ2-7; 16 bases fit TRBD2. The CDR3 length is 14 residues. The V gene's germline CDR1 is DFQATT and CDR2 SNEGSKA (reference sequence). V was pared by 6 bases and J by 6 bases, with 5 bases of the junction left unmatched. CDR3 nucleotides: TGCAGTGCCGGAGGGACTAGCGGGAGGGTCGAGCAGTACTTC. This translates into CSAGGTSGRVEQYF.

This chain joins TRBV5-5 and TRBJ1-1, with 9 bases aligning to TRBD1. V lost 4 bases to trimming and J lost 5 bases; unmatched junction nucleotides: 9. The CDR3 loop spans 15 amino acids. The germline V gene encodes CDR1 SGHKS and CDR2 YYEKEE (reference sequence). The DNA for the CDR3 is TGTGCCAGCAGCCTGAGGGGGACAGGGTATACTGAAGCTTTCTTT. This codes for CASSLRGTGYTEAFF.